This T cell receptor (beta chain) was recorded in a study of blood T cell repertoires in COVID-19. Trimming left V 7 bases short and J 0 bases short, with 15 bases between. The CDR3 consists of 15 residues. CDR1 and CDR2 (germline): SEHNR, FQNEAQ (reference sequence). Some clones are missing from TCRdb's copy, which holds only in-frame ones; the method was immunoSEQ multiplex PCR. The profile shows around 99,000 clones, about 89% of them singletons. V usage is TRBV7-9 and J usage is TRBJ1-1; a weak D match, TRBD1 (6 bases). The clonotype originates from a woman aged 25 to 45 with acute or convalescent COVID-19. The sequenced material came from peripheral blood. The CDR3 loop reads CASTPLGQMNTEAFF. The CDR3 DNA sequence: TGTGCCAGCACCCCACTGGGACAAATGAACACTGAAGCTTTCTTT.